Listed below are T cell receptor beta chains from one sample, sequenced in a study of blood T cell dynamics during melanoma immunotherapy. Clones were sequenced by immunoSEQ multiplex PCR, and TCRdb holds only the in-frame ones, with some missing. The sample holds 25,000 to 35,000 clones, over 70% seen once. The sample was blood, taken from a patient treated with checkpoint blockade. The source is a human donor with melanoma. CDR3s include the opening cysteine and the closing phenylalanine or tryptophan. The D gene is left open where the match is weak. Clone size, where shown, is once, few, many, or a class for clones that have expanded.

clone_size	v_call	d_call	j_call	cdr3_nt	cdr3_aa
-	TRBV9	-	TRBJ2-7	TGTGCCAGCAGCGTAGGAGGGGGGACTTACGAGCAGTACTTC	CASSVGGGTYEQYF
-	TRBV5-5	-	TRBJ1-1	TGTGCCAGCAGCTTGTGGGGGGACCGCTTGAACACTGAAGCTTTCTTT	CASSLWGDRLNTEAFF
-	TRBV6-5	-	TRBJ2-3	TGTGCCAGCGGGCAGGGGACAGATACGCAGTATTTT	CASGQGTDTQYF
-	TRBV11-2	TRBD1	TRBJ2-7	TGTGCCAGCAGCATAAGGGACAGGGGGTTGTACGAGCAGTACTTC	CASSIRDRGLYEQYF
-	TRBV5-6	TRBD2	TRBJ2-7	TGTGCCAGCAGCAAGGGACTAGCGGCTACCTACGAGCAGTACTTC	CASSKGLAATYEQYF
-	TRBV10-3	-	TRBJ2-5	TGTGCCATCAGTGAGTCGGGCCAGCGGGAGACCCAGTACTTC	CAISESGQRETQYF
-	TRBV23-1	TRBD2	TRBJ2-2	TGCGCCAGCAGTCAATCGGACATAGAGCGGGGGCTGGCCGGGGAGCTGTTTTTT	CASSQSDIERGLAGELFF
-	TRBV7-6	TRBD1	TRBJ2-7	TGTGCCAGCAGCCCTGCCCTTATTCGGCGACAGGGGGCACGTGAGCAGTACTTC	CASSPALIRRQGAREQYF
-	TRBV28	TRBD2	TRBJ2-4	TGTGCCAGCAGCCGGGCGAGCGGGGGACTAGCCAAAAACATTCAGTACTTC	CASSRASGGLAKNIQYF
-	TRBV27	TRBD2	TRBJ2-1	TGTGCCAGCAGTCCACAAACTAGCGGGAGCTCCTACAATGAGCAGTTCTTC	CASSPQTSGSSYNEQFF
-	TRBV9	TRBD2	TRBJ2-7	TGTGCCAGCAGCGTAGAGGCTAGCGGGGTACTCCCCTACGAGCAGTACTTC	CASSVEASGVLPYEQYF
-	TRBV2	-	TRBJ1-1	TGTGCCAGCAGTGTAAAGGGGAACACTGAAGCTTTCTTT	CASSVKGNTEAFF
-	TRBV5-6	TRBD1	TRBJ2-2	TGTGCCAGCAGCCACGGACAGGGAGGAACCGGGGAGCTGTTTTTT	CASSHGQGGTGELFF
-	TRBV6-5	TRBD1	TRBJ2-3	TGTGCCAGCAGTTACAGTGGGACAGGGTCGGCAGATACGCAGTATTTT	CASSYSGTGSADTQYF
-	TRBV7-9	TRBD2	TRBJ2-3	TGTGCCAGCAGCTTAGGTCCTAGCGGGCCCTTTAGCACAGATACGCAGTATTTT	CASSLGPSGPFSTDTQYF
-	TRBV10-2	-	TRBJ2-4	TGCGCCAGCAGTGAACAGGGCAAAAACATTCAGTACTTC	CASSEQGKNIQYF
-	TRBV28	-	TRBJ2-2	TGTGCCAGCAGTTTGACAGTCGCGAACACCGGGGAGCTGTTTTTT	CASSLTVANTGELFF
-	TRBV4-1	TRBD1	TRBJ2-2	TGCGCCAGCAGCCAGGACCACCTACCGGGACAGGGGGTCGGGGAGCTGTTTTTT	CASSQDHLPGQGVGELFF
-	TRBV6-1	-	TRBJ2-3	TGTGCCAGCAGTGAATTGACGGCCGATACGCAGTATTTT	CASSELTADTQYF
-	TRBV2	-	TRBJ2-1	TGTGCCAGCAGTGATACGCAAGAATACAATGAGCAGTTCTTC	CASSDTQEYNEQFF
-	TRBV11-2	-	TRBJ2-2	TGTGCCAGCAGCTTTTGGGGTACCACCGGGGAGCTGTTTTTT	CASSFWGTTGELFF
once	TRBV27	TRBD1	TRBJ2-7	TGTGCCAGCAGTGTAAGGACAGGGGGTTCGTTGGAGCAGTACTTC	CASSVRTGGSLEQYF
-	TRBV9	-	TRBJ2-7	TGTGCCAGCAGCGTAGGTTCGGGTCCCGACGCCTCACTCTACGAGCAGTACTTC	CASSVGSGPDASLYEQYF
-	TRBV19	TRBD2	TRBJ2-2	TGTGCCAGTAGTAACAGGCGGCTAGCGGAGAACACCGGGGAGCTGTTTTTT	CASSNRRLAENTGELFF
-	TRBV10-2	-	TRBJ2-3	TGCGCCAGCAGTGAGCGGGGGCGCACAGATACGCAGTATTTT	CASSERGRTDTQYF
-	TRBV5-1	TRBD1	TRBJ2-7	TGCGCCAGCAGCTCCTCAGGGGGCCTCTCCTACGAGCAGTACTTC	CASSSSGGLSYEQYF
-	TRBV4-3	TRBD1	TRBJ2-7	TGCGCCAGCAGCCAAGGCCTACCGGGACAGGGAGCCTACGAGCAGTACTTC	CASSQGLPGQGAYEQYF
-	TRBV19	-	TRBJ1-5	TGTGCCAGTAGTATAGATCGGGACACCAATCAGCCCCAGCATTTT	CASSIDRDTNQPQHF
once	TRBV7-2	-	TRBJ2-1	TGTGCCAGCAGCTTCAATTTCAATGAGCAGTTCTTC	CASSFNFNEQFF
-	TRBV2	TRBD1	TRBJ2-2	TGTGCCAGCAGTGATGAGGGACAGGGGAGAACCGGGGAGCTGTTTTTT	CASSDEGQGRTGELFF
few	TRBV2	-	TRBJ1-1	TGTGCCAGCAGTGAAGCCCAAAACACTGAAGCTTTCTTT	CASSEAQNTEAFF
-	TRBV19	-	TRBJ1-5	TGTGCCAGTAGCAAACAGGTGGAGAATCAGCCCCAGCATTTT	CASSKQVENQPQHF
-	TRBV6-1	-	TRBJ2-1	TGTGCCAGCAGTGAGACTACAAATGAGCAGTTCTTC	CASSETTNEQFF
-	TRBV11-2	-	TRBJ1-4	TGTGCCAGCAGCTTAATGGGAGGGAATGAAAAACTGTTTTTT	CASSLMGGNEKLFF
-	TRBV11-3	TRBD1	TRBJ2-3	TGTGCCAGCAGCCGGGACAGAGCTAGCACAGATACGCAGTATTTT	CASSRDRASTDTQYF
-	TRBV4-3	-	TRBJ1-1	TGCGCCAGCAGCGTGGACACTTCGAACACTGAAGCTTTCTTT	CASSVDTSNTEAFF